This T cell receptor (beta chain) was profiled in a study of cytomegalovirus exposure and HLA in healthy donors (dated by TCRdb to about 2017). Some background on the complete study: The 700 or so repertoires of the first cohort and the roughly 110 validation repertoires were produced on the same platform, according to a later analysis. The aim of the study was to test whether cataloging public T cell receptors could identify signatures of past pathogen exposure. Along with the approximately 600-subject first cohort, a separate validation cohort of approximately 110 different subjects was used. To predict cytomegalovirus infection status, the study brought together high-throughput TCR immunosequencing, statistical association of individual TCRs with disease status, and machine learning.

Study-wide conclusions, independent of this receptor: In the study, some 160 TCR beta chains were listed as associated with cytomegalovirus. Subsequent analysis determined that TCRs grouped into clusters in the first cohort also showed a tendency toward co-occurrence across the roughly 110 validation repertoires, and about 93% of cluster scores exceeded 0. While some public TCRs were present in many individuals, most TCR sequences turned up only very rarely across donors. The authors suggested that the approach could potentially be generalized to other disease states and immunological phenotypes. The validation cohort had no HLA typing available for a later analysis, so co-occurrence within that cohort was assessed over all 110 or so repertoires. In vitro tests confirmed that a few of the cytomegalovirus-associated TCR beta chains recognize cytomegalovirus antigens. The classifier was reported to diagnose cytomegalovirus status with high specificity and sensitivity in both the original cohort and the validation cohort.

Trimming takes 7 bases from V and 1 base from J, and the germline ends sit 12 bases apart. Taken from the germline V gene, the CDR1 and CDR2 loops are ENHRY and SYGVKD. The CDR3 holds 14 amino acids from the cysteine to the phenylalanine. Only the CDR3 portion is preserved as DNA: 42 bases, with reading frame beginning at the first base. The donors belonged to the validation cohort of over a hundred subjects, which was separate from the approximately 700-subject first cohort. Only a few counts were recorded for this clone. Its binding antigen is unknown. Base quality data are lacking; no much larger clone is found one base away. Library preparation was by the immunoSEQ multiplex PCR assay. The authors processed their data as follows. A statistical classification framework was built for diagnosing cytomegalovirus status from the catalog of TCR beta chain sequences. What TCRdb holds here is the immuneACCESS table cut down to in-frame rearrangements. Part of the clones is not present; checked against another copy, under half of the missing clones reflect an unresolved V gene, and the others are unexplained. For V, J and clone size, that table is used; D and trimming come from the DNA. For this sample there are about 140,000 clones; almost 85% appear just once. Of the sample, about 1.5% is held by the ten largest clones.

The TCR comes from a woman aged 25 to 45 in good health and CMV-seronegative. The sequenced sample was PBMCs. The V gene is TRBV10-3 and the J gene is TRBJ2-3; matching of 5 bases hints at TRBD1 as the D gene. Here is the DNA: TGTGCCATCAATAGGACACCCCGCACAGATACGCAGTATTTT. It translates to CAINRTPRTDTQYF.